Described below is a single T cell receptor beta chain sequence and its context. Its antigen is not yet known. The input lacks base qualities; no much larger clone sits a single base away. The CDR3 regions of human TCRbeta chains were analyzed by immunosequencing. Processing in the source paper ran as follows. TCRs in the repertoires were compared against a reference library of SARS-CoV-2-specific TCRs that had been generated with the MIRA antigen-specificity platform. Breadth meant the fraction of unique TCRs that were SARS-CoV-2-associated, whereas depth meant the fraction of total T cells that were SARS-CoV-2-associated. Using the MIRA data, each spike-specific TCR was assigned both to the spike region to which the TCR was reactive and to a CD4 or CD8 class. Log10-transformed breadth and depth values were compared by one-way ANOVA with Sidak's multiple comparisons tests. This is the immuneACCESS table as TCRdb keeps it, with only in-frame sequences that have V and J called. A part of the clones is gone; compared with another copy, unresolved V genes explain less than half, and the rest is unexplained. From that table come the V and J calls and clone size; the DNA was used to work out D and trimming. Across this sample there are under 150,000 clones, with approximately 90% seen only once. 2.8% of the sample is in the top ten clones.

This specimen belongs to a study of T cell responses to AZD1222 COVID-19 vaccine (dated by TCRdb to 2020 to 2023). Background for the entire study: AZD1222 recipients whose second dose came at about 4 weeks and those whose second dose came at about 12 weeks were combined into one group, since spike-specific TCR depth and breadth did not differ between the two schedules. Trial participants were enrolled into age subgroups of 18-55, 56-69 and 70-plus years, which contained around 140, 26 and 57 TCR-sequenced participants, respectively. TCR sequencing covered approximately 230 trial participants: around 210 given two doses of AZD1222 and 26 given two doses of MenACWY control vaccine.

Inclusive of the bounding cysteine and phenylalanine, the CDR3 is 13 residues long. The DNA shown is the 39-base CDR3, in frame from base 1. The germline V and J ends show losses of 4 bases and 8 bases respectively, and no gene match explains 8 bases of the junction. CDR1 and CDR2 are drawn from the germline V gene: SGHRS, YFSETQ. The meaning of the sample's time point label: baseline before first vaccination. Samples from vaccinated people were obtained from the UK trials COV001 and COV002, which included a single-blind randomized controlled phase 2/3 trial of AZD1222 (ChAdOx1 nCoV-19) in healthy adults. For TCRbeta chain sequencing, PBMC samples were collected from trial participants at day 0 and at day 28 after the second dose. Paper-wide results and their limitations: Spike-specific TCR breadth and depth rose significantly after two AZD1222 doses compared with day 0 and with MenACWY recipients. Participants were mostly white British, with more females than males. The authors suggested clonal diversity may have been underestimated. Because no samples from the day 14 peak response were available, repertoires could be characterized only after the peak T cell response. Conclusions about previously exposed vaccinees are limited because only five to seven AZD1222 recipients were SARS-CoV-2 seropositive at baseline. CD4 TCRs associated with the vaccine covered the entire spike protein, and the dominant responses were in regions 160-218 and 743-854. The 56-69-year group was small, and its depth increase did not reach significance, likely because of low power. Reportedly, close to half of the unique spike-specific TCRs recognized epitopes lying outside the regions that are mutated in the B.1.351 and B.1.1.7 variants.

This TCR came from an adult in good health. The V and J genes are TRBV5-1 and TRBJ1-2; the central 7 bases match TRBD1. The input for sequencing was peripheral blood, taken on day 0 of AZD1222 vaccination. The DNA sequence reads TGCGCCAGCAGCCCGGAGGGGGCGGGAGGCTACACCTTC. Its coded protein is CASSPEGAGGYTF.